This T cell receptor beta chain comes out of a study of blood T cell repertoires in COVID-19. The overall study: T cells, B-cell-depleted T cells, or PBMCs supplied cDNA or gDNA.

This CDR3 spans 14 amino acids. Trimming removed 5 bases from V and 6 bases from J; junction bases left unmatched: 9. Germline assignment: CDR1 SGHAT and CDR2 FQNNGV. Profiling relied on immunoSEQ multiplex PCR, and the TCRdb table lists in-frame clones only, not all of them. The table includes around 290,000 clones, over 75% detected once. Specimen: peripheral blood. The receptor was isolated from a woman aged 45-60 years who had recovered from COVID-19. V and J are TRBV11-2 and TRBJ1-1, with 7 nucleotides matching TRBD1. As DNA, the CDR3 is TGTGCCAGCAGCACCCGACAGGGTGGTGCTGAAGCTTTCTTT. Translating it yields CASSTRQGGAEAFF.